These T cell receptor beta chains were read from a single sample in a study of identifying expanded T cells in peripheral blood. The repertoire was sequenced with immunoSEQ multiplex PCR; TCRdb's copy has only in-frame clones and lacks some. Found here are tens of thousands of clones, around 83% of them singletons; the top ten hold about 20%. The sequenced sample consisted of blood. Receptors originate from a person between 18 and 75 years old in good health. Both conserved end residues are part of each CDR3. Each record gives: V gene, clone size, J gene, D gene, CDR3 protein, CDR3 DNA. D genes are given only for firm matches. Part of the rows lack a size; the others show once, few, many or a class for expanded clones.

V: TRBV2; size: NA; J: TRBJ2-7; D: NA; CDR3: CASRPGLTPGYEQYF; DNA: TGTGCCAGCAGACCGGGACTCACCCCGGGCTACGAGCAGTACTTC
V: TRBV9; size: NA; J: TRBJ2-2; D: TRBD2; CDR3: CASSVEVGLDTGELFF; DNA: TGTGCCAGCAGCGTAGAAGTGGGACTAGACACCGGGGAGCTGTTTTTT
V: TRBV19; size: NA; J: TRBJ1-1; D: NA; CDR3: CASSTQGFTEAFF; DNA: TGTGCCAGTAGTACCCAGGGGTTCACTGAAGCTTTCTTT
V: TRBV19; size: NA; J: TRBJ1-5; D: NA; CDR3: CASSRGYLYSNQPQHF; DNA: TGTGCCAGTAGCAGGGGATACCTGTATAGCAATCAGCCCCAGCATTTT
V: TRBV9; size: NA; J: TRBJ2-7; D: NA; CDR3: CASSVQGHEQYF; DNA: TGTGCCAGCAGCGTACAGGGCCACGAGCAGTACTTC
V: TRBV7-2; size: NA; J: TRBJ1-2; D: TRBD1; CDR3: CASSLVGQAYGYTF; DNA: TGTGCCAGCAGCTTAGTGGGACAGGCCTATGGCTACACCTTC
V: TRBV19; size: NA; J: TRBJ1-5; D: NA; CDR3: CASREGEISNQPQHF; DNA: TGTGCCAGTAGGGAGGGAGAGATTAGCAATCAGCCCCAGCATTTT
V: TRBV7-2; size: NA; J: TRBJ1-1; D: NA; CDR3: CASSLGAGAGAFF; DNA: TGTGCCAGCAGCTTAGGAGCAGGGGCTGGAGCTTTCTTT
V: TRBV19; size: NA; J: TRBJ2-1; D: TRBD2; CDR3: CASSPSGSHAYNEQFF; DNA: TGTGCCAGTAGTCCCAGCGGGAGTCACGCCTACAATGAGCAGTTCTTC
V: TRBV4-3; size: NA; J: TRBJ2-2; D: NA; CDR3: CASSQEGVWTGELFF; DNA: TGCGCCAGCAGCCAAGAGGGGGTTTGGACCGGGGAGCTGTTTTTT
V: TRBV7-2; size: NA; J: TRBJ2-1; D: NA; CDR3: CASSTGSPSYNEQFF; DNA: TGTGCCAGCAGCACTGGATCCCCCTCCTACAATGAGCAGTTCTTC
V: TRBV9; size: NA; J: TRBJ1-3; D: NA; CDR3: CASSVTGSGNTIYF; DNA: TGTGCCAGCAGCGTAACAGGGTCTGGAAACACCATATATTTT
V: TRBV20-1; size: NA; J: TRBJ2-1; D: NA; CDR3: CSAIRGNEQFF; DNA: TGCAGTGCTATCAGGGGAAATGAGCAGTTCTTC
V: TRBV28; size: NA; J: TRBJ1-1; D: NA; CDR3: CASTTELTEAFF; DNA: TGTGCCAGCACGACGGAACTTACTGAAGCTTTCTTT
V: TRBV29-1; size: NA; J: TRBJ1-2; D: NA; CDR3: CSVGSSTLGGYTF; DNA: TGCAGCGTTGGTTCTTCGACTTTGGGGGGCTACACCTTC
V: TRBV7-2; size: NA; J: TRBJ2-3; D: NA; CDR3: CASRSSQLTDTQYF; DNA: TGTGCCAGCAGGTCGTCACAGCTCACAGATACGCAGTATTTT
V: TRBV5-6; size: NA; J: TRBJ2-2; D: NA; CDR3: CASSLFQLTNTGELFF; DNA: TGTGCCAGCAGCTTGTTTCAGCTAACGAACACCGGGGAGCTGTTTTTT
V: TRBV30; size: few; J: TRBJ1-3; D: TRBD1; CDR3: CALSRDRAYSGNTIYF; DNA: TGTGCCTTGAGCCGGGACAGGGCATACTCTGGAAACACCATATATTTT
V: TRBV13; size: few; J: TRBJ1-1; D: NA; CDR3: CASSTNRAHTEAFF; DNA: TGTGCCAGCAGCACCAACAGGGCGCATACTGAAGCTTTCTTT
V: TRBV18; size: NA; J: TRBJ1-1; D: NA; CDR3: CASSAVQLNTEAFF; DNA: TGTGCCAGCTCGGCGGTCCAGCTCAACACTGAAGCTTTCTTT
V: TRBV19; size: NA; J: TRBJ1-1; D: NA; CDR3: CASSTLSGLDTEAFF; DNA: TGTGCCAGTAGTACCCTGTCGGGGTTGGACACTGAAGCTTTCTTT
V: TRBV7-8; size: NA; J: TRBJ1-2; D: TRBD1; CDR3: CASSDQTGGGNGYTF; DNA: TGTGCCAGCAGCGACCAAACAGGGGGCGGGAATGGCTACACCTTC
V: TRBV5-1; size: NA; J: TRBJ2-1; D: NA; CDR3: CASSLATGGGEQFF; DNA: TGCGCCAGCAGCTTGGCCACTGGGGGCGGCGAGCAGTTCTTC
V: TRBV6-5; size: NA; J: TRBJ2-2; D: TRBD2; CDR3: CASSLGGGTGELFF; DNA: TGTGCCAGCAGCCTGGGGGGGGGCACCGGGGAGCTGTTTTTT
V: TRBV5-1; size: NA; J: TRBJ2-1; D: NA; CDR3: CASSLASGLNEQFF; DNA: TGCGCCAGCAGCTTGGCCTCAGGGTTGAATGAGCAGTTCTTC
V: TRBV5-6; size: NA; J: TRBJ2-1; D: TRBD2; CDR3: CASSLKREAYNEQFF; DNA: TGTGCCAGCAGCTTAAAGCGGGAGGCCTACAATGAGCAGTTCTTC
V: TRBV7-3; size: NA; J: TRBJ1-1; D: NA; CDR3: CASSLYGGSTTEAFF; DNA: TGTGCCAGCAGCTTATACGGGGGCAGTACCACTGAAGCTTTCTTT
V: TRBV9; size: NA; J: TRBJ2-7; D: NA; CDR3: CASSPRQATYEQYF; DNA: TGTGCCAGCAGCCCCCGACAGGCCACCTACGAGCAGTACTTC
V: TRBV28; size: once; J: TRBJ2-1; D: NA; CDR3: CASSLVQGPTLFF; DNA: TGTGCCAGCAGTTTAGTCCAGGGACCCACCCTGTTCTTC
V: TRBV27; size: NA; J: TRBJ2-7; D: NA; CDR3: CASSQRGQASYEQYF; DNA: TGTGCCAGCAGTCAGCGGGGACAGGCCTCCTACGAGCAGTACTTC
V: TRBV5-4; size: NA; J: TRBJ2-2; D: TRBD1; CDR3: CASSSGQGERTGELFF; DNA: TGTGCCAGCAGTTCAGGACAGGGGGAGAGGACCGGGGAGCTGTTTTTT
V: TRBV7-2; size: NA; J: TRBJ2-7; D: NA; CDR3: CASSDTGQREQYF; DNA: TGTGCCAGCAGCGATACAGGCCAAAGGGAGCAGTACTTC
V: TRBV28; size: NA; J: TRBJ1-5; D: NA; CDR3: CASSPPVGAVQPQHF; DNA: TGTGCCAGCAGCCCCCCGGTGGGGGCAGTTCAGCCCCAGCATTTT
V: TRBV28; size: NA; J: TRBJ2-2; D: NA; CDR3: CASSSRSELFF; DNA: TGTGCCAGCAGCTCCCGCTCGGAGCTGTTTTTT
V: TRBV5-4; size: NA; J: TRBJ2-7; D: TRBD2; CDR3: CASSLALAGVEQYF; DNA: TGTGCCAGCAGCTTGGCACTAGCGGGAGTCGAGCAGTACTTC
V: TRBV9; size: NA; J: TRBJ2-7; D: TRBD2; CDR3: CASSGGGLAGGSLYEQYF; DNA: TGTGCCAGCAGCGGGGGGGGACTAGCGGGTGGTAGTCTCTACGAGCAGTACTTC
V: TRBV6-6; size: NA; J: TRBJ2-1; D: NA; CDR3: CASLDGSKGNEQFF; DNA: TGTGCCAGCCTTGACGGCAGTAAGGGGAATGAGCAGTTCTTC
V: TRBV27; size: NA; J: TRBJ2-2; D: TRBD2; CDR3: CASSPRLAGGQGTGELFF; DNA: TGTGCCAGCAGTCCGCGGCTAGCGGGAGGGCAGGGCACCGGGGAGCTGTTTTTT
V: TRBV7-2; size: NA; J: TRBJ2-2; D: NA; CDR3: CASSLDRRASGELFF; DNA: TGTGCCAGCAGCTTGGACCGCAGGGCTTCCGGGGAGCTGTTTTTT
V: TRBV19; size: once; J: TRBJ2-1; D: TRBD2; CDR3: CASSWRELGNEQFF; DNA: TGTGCCAGTAGTTGGCGGGAGTTAGGCAATGAGCAGTTCTTC
V: TRBV27; size: NA; J: TRBJ1-2; D: TRBD1; CDR3: CASSFNLGQSLRGYTF; DNA: TGTGCCAGCAGTTTTAATTTGGGACAGTCGTTACGGGGCTACACCTTC
V: TRBV29-1; size: NA; J: TRBJ2-3; D: NA; CDR3: CSELDGYTDTQYF; DNA: TGCAGCGAGCTAGACGGATACACAGATACGCAGTATTTT
V: TRBV10-3; size: NA; J: TRBJ2-7; D: TRBD2; CDR3: CAISFTSGIRGSSYEQYF; DNA: TGTGCCATCAGTTTTACTAGCGGGATACGGGGGAGCTCCTACGAGCAGTACTTC